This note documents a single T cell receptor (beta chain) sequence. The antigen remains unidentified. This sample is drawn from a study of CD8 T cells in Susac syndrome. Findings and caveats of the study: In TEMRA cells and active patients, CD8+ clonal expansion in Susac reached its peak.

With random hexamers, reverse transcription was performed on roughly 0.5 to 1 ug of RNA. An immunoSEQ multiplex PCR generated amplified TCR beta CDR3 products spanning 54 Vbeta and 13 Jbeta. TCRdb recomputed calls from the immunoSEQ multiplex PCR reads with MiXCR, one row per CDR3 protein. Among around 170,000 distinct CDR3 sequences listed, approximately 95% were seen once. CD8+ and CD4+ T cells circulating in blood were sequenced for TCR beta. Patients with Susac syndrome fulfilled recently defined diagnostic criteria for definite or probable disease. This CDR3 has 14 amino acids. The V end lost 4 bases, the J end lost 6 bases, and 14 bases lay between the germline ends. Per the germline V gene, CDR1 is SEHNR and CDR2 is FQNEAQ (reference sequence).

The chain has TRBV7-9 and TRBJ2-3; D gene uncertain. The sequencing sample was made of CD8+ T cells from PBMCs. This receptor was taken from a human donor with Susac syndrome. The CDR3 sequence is CASSSSQAFDTQYF. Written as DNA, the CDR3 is TGTGCCAGCAGCTCGTCCCAGGCATTTGATACGCAGTATTTT.